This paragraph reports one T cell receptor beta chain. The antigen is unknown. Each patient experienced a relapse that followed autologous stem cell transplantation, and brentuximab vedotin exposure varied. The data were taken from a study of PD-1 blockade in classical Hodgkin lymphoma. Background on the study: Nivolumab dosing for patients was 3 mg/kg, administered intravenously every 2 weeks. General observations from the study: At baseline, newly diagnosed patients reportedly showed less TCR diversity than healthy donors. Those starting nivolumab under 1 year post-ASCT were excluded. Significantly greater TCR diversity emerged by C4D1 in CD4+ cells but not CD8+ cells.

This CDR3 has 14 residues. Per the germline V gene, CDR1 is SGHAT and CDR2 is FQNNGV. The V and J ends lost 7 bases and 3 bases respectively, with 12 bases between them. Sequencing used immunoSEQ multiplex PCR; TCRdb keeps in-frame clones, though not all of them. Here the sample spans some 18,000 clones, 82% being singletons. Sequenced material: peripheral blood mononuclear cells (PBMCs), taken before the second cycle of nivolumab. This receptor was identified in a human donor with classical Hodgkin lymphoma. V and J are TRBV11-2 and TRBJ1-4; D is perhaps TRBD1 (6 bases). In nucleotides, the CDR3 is TGTGCCAGCACCCAGGGGAATTCTAATGAAAAACTGTTTTTT. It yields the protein CASTQGNSNEKLFF.